One sample yielded the 32 T cell receptor beta chains listed below, sequenced in a study of control samples from healthy donors and cancer patients. Sequenced by immunoSEQ multiplex PCR; TCRdb stores in-frame clones only, minus some. Of over 150,000 clones listed, just under 95% are singletons. Sample: blood. The receptors originated from a man aged 40-50 years in good health.

The rearrangement uses TRBV4-1 and TRBJ2-3; 7 bases fit TRBD2. The CDR3 is made up of 16 amino acids. Germline V CDR1 and CDR2: MGHRA, YSYEKL. Trimming took 0 bases from V and 2 from J; bases not matched to a gene: 5. The CDR3 protein is CASSQDWRGNTDTQYF. CDR3 bases: TGCGCCAGCAGCCAAGATTGGCGGGGGAACACAGATACGCAGTATTTT.

This chain joins TRBV30 and TRBJ1-1; 8 bases are a match to TRBD1. The CDR3 contains 14 residues. The germline gives CDR1 GTSNPN, CDR2 SVGIG (reference sequence). Trimming cost V 3 bases and J 1 base; bases outside gene matches: 4. In DNA form, the CDR3 reads TGTGCCTGGAGCTACGGGACAGGGAACACTGAAGCTTTCTTT. Protein: CAWSYGTGNTEAFF.

For this clone: Other DNA sequences in the sample encode the same CDR3. This sequence joins TRBV27 and TRBJ2-7; tentative D call: TRBD1 (5 bases). The CDR3 is 12 residues long. The germline V and J ends were trimmed by 4 bases and 4 bases, with 8 bases remaining between them. Germline CDR1 is MNHEY and CDR2 is SMNVEV (reference sequence). The CDR3 DNA is TGTGCCAGCAGTTCGGCAGGGTACGAGCAGTACTTC. Its protein product is CASSSAGYEQYF.

CDR3 in DNA: TGTGCCAGTAGCCCGACAGATATCACTGAAGCTTTCTTT. Its translation: CASSPTDITEAFF. V is TRBV19 and J is TRBJ1-1; a possible D gene is TRBD1 (5 bases). The CDR3 length is 13 residues. Germline-derived CDR1 and CDR2 are LNHDA and SQIVND (reference sequence). Trimming took off 6 bases at V and 4 bases at J, with 12 bases between the two ends.

A note on this clone: One end of the junction does not line up with germline, which may come from a read error. This chain links TRBV7-2 with TRBJ1-2; D gene uncertain. The CDR3 covers 14 residues. CDR1 and CDR2 (germline): SGHTA, FQGNSA. The CDR3: CASSLAIRGGGYTF. The CDR3 DNA is TGTGCCAGCAGTTTAGCTATCCGGGGTGGCGGCTACACCTTC.

The chain couples TRBV7-2 to TRBJ2-1; tentatively, D is TRBD1 or TRBD2 (5 bases each). The length of the CDR3 is 16 residues. The germline V gene has CDR1 SGHTA and CDR2 FQGNSA. Trimming shortened V by 0 bases and J by 0 bases, and 9 bases separated the two germline ends. CDR3 sequence (DNA): TGTGCCAGCAGCTTAGCGGGGGACCGCTCCTACAATGAGCAGTTCTTC. This translates into CASSLAGDRSYNEQFF.

The J gene is TRBJ2-3, the V gene TRBV4-1; 16 nucleotides line up with TRBD2. J gave up 4 bases and V 5 bases, and 12 bases lay outside the gene matches. CDR1 is MGHRA, CDR2 YSYEKL, per germline. This CDR3 comprises 19 residues. The CDR3 DNA follows: TGCGCCAGCAGCTCGGGACTAGCGGGGGGGCCGATCTCCCCAGATACGCAGTATTTT. Amino acid sequence: CASSSGLAGGPISPDTQYF.

The V gene is TRBV28, the J gene TRBJ2-7; 13 bases are shared with TRBD2. The germline V gene encodes CDR1 MDHEN and CDR2 SYDVKM. This CDR3 is 16 amino acids long. The V gene end was trimmed by 5 bases and the J gene end by 2 bases; junction bases not matched to a gene: 6. The CDR3 nucleotides are TGTGCCAGCAGTCCGTACGGGACTAGCGGGACCTACGAGCAGTACTTC. Translated, it gives CASSPYGTSGTYEQYF.

The chain has TRBV19 and TRBJ2-3; 8 positions match TRBD1. From germline, CDR1 is LNHDA and CDR2 SQIVND (reference sequence). J gave up 6 bases and V 5 bases, and 4 bases lay outside the gene matches. The CDR3 loop spans 13 amino acids. The CDR3 DNA follows: TGTGCCAGTAGTCAGGGGGCATGGGATACGCAGTATTTT. Translation: CASSQGAWDTQYF.

The CDR3 sequence is CASSRGPDPYEQYF. DNA of the CDR3: TGCGCCAGCAGCCGGGGCCCAGACCCCTACGAGCAGTACTTC. The gene calls are TRBV4-1 and TRBJ2-7, with D perhaps TRBD1 (5 bases). The CDR3 spans 14 residues. V was clipped by 4 bases and J by 2 bases, with 12 bases between them. Germline CDR1 reads MGHRA; CDR2 reads YSYEKL.

The chain links TRBV2 to TRBJ2-3, with D possibly being TRBD1 (5 bases). V was shortened by 2 bases and J by 6 bases, with 9 bases between the two germline ends. Germline lookup yields CDR1 SNHLY and CDR2 FYNNEI. The CDR3 is 13 amino acids. CDR3 DNA sequence: TGTGCCAGCAGTGAACAGGGTGGCGATACGCAGTATTTT. Translating it yields CASSEQGGDTQYF. Full variable domain (remainder filled in from reference TRBV2 and TRBJ2-3): EPEVTQTPSHQVTQMGQEVILRCVPISNHLYFYWYRQILGQKVEFLVSFYNNEISEKSEIFDDQFSVERPDGSNFTLKIRSTKLEDSAMYFCASSEQGGDTQYFGPGTRLTVL.

The chain recombines TRBV19 with TRBJ1-5; 7 bases fit TRBD1. In germline, CDR1 is LNHDA, CDR2 SQIVND (reference sequence). This CDR3 contains 15 residues. J lost 1 base, V lost 6 bases, and 6 bases had no gene match. The CDR3 loop is CASSGGTASNQPQHF. The DNA for the CDR3 is TGTGCCAGTAGCGGTGGGACAGCCAGCAATCAGCCCCAGCATTTT.

The chain has TRBV5-4 and TRBJ1-4, with 10 bases aligning to TRBD1. There are 17 residues in the CDR3. The V gene end was trimmed by 4 bases and the J gene end by 5 bases; junction bases not matched to a gene: 11. Looked up from germline, CDR1 is SGHNT and CDR2 is YYREEE (reference sequence). The CDR3 is CASSPGQGVGRNEKLFF. CDR3 nucleotide sequence: TGTGCCAGCAGCCCCGGACAGGGGGTTGGACGAAATGAAAAACTGTTTTTT.

This chain connects TRBV28 to TRBJ1-1; D remains unclear. The V end was cut by 0 bases, the J end by 1 base, with 15 bases between. This CDR3 spans 17 amino acids. The germline V gene has CDR1 MDHEN and CDR2 SYDVKM. CDR3 nucleotides: TGTGCCAGCAGTTTATGGTCGGACTCCGGTAGGAACACTGAAGCTTTCTTT. This translates into CASSLWSDSGRNTEAFF.

The V call is TRBV10-2, the J call TRBJ2-2; D unresolved. Per germline, CDR1 WSHSY and CDR2 SAAADI. The CDR3 runs to 16 residues. Trimming left V 7 bases short and J 1 base short, with 16 bases between. CDR3 DNA: TGCGCCAGCAATAACTACAGCAAACTGAACACCGGGGAGCTGTTTTTT. Amino acids: CASNNYSKLNTGELFF.

The rearrangement uses TRBV6-4 and TRBJ1-1; D not certain. The V end lost 3 bases, the J end lost 1 base, and 6 bases lay between the germline ends. Germline-derived CDR1 and CDR2 are MRHNA and SNTAGT. The length of the CDR3 is 13 residues. The CDR3 region is CASSETRNTEAFF. The CDR3 bases are TGTGCCAGCAGTGAAACGAGGAACACTGAAGCTTTCTTT.

This chain connects TRBV19 to TRBJ1-1; tentative D call: TRBD1 (6 bases). Between the trimmed V and J ends, which lost 4 bases and 8 bases, there was a span of 17 bases. Germline V CDR1 and CDR2: LNHDA, SQIVND (reference sequence). This CDR3 region has 14 residues. The CDR3 nucleotides read TGTGCCAGTAGTAGGGGACACTACATGGAGGAAGCTTTCTTT. Its protein product is CASSRGHYMEEAFF.

CDR3 amino acids: CASRPDRAFGELFF. The CDR3 DNA reads as TGTGCCAGCAGACCGGACAGGGCCTTCGGGGAGCTGTTTTTT. The chain links TRBV27 to TRBJ2-2, with 8 bases that match TRBD1. The CDR3 totals 14 residues. Per germline, CDR1 MNHEY and CDR2 SMNVEV (reference sequence). V gave up 6 bases and J gave up 7 bases; unmatched junction bases: 7.

The chain uses TRBV6-5 and TRBJ1-5; tentatively, D is TRBD1 (6 bases). Germline CDR1 is MNHEY and CDR2 is SVGAGI. V gave up 4 bases and J gave up 9 bases, with 16 bases separating them. The CDR3 length is 14 residues. The chain's CDR3 is CASSSSRTAGPQHF. CDR3 DNA: TGTGCCAGCAGTTCCTCCCGGACAGCTGGGCCCCAGCATTTT.

A single count supports this clone. CDR3 residues: CATRDRRNTEAFF. The CDR3 nucleotides are TGTGCCACCCGGGACAGGAGGAACACTGAAGCTTTCTTT. V usage is TRBV24-1 and J usage is TRBJ1-1; TRBD1 matches at 8 bases. Trimming removed 9 bases from V and 1 base from J; junction bases left unmatched: 3. The CDR3 totals 13 residues. Germline V gene lookup returns CDR1 KGHDR and CDR2 SFDVKD.

The CDR3 here is CASSLLDTIYF. The CDR3 coding sequence is TGTGCCAGCAGTTTACTAGACACCATATATTTT. J is TRBJ1-3 and V is TRBV12-3 or TRBV12-4; D is ambiguous. V was cut by 2 bases and J by 8 bases, with 4 bases left in between. The CDR3 loop spans 11 amino acids.

This chain links TRBV7-9 with TRBJ1-4; D gene unclear. Looked up from germline, CDR1 is SEHNR and CDR2 is FQNEAQ (reference sequence). V was shortened by 3 bases and J by 6 bases, with 11 bases between the two germline ends. The CDR3 length is 14 residues. CDR3 sequence: CASSFTASDEKLFF. The CDR3 DNA is TGTGCCAGCAGCTTTACAGCGAGCGATGAAAAACTGTTTTTT.

V gene TRBV12-3 or TRBV12-4 combines with J gene TRBJ2-7; D not certain. Trimming left V 5 bases short and J 4 bases short, with 6 bases between. This CDR3 comprises 11 residues. The CDR3, as DNA: TGTGCCAGCAGTCAGTCGTACGAGCAGTACTTC. Amino acid sequence: CASSQSYEQYF.

In the case of this clone: Other DNA sequences from this sample encode an identical CDR3 as well. The V gene is TRBV5-1, the J gene TRBJ1-6; TRBD1 agrees at 8 bases. Germline V CDR1 and CDR2: SGHRS, YFSETQ. V trimming: 0 bases; J trimming: 6 bases; junction bases outside the gene matches: 2. The CDR3 covers 15 residues. CDR3 loop: CASSLGGTGNSPLHF. The CDR3 DNA sequence: TGCGCCAGCAGCTTGGGGGGGACAGGTAATTCACCCCTCCACTTT. Looking up the rest from reference TRBV5-1 and TRBJ1-6 gives the full variable domain: KAGVTQTPRYLIKTRGQQVTLSCSPISGHRSVSWYQQTPGQGLQFLFEYFSETQRNKGNFPGRFSGRQFSNSRSEMNVSTLELGDSALYLCASSLGGTGNSPLHFGNGTRLTVT.

V usage is TRBV27 and J usage is TRBJ1-2; TRBD1 agrees at 8 bases. In germline, CDR1 is MNHEY, CDR2 SMNVEV (reference sequence). This CDR3 has 14 amino acids. V lost 5 bases, J lost 7 bases, and 9 bases stayed unmatched. The CDR3 DNA follows: TGTGCCAGCAGTCCCCGACAGGGGCAGGGTGGCTACACCTTC. As protein: CASSPRQGQGGYTF.

This clone was picked up one time. The chain links TRBV4-3 to TRBJ2-7; 8 bases agree with TRBD2. There are 18 residues in the CDR3. Looked up from germline, CDR1 is LGHNA and CDR2 is YSLEER. Trimming cost V 0 bases and J 0 bases; bases outside gene matches: 10. The DNA of the CDR3 is TGCGCCAGCAGCCAAGAGCGCGGGGGCGGGGGGAGCTCCTACGAGCAGTACTTC. It yields the protein CASSQERGGGGSSYEQYF.

The V call is TRBV28, the J call TRBJ1-2, with 7 nucleotides matching TRBD1. The CDR3 loop spans 16 amino acids. V lost 3 bases to trimming and J lost 4 bases; unmatched junction nucleotides: 11. Germline V CDR1 and CDR2: MDHEN, SYDVKM. The DNA for the CDR3 is TGTGCCAGCAGTTTTGCAACAACTGACAGGGTCTATGGCTACACCTTC. Its protein product is CASSFATTDRVYGYTF.

The V and J genes are TRBV7-7 and TRBJ2-2; D not resolved. Deletions cut 5 bases from V and 4 bases from J, with 5 bases between. The CDR3 contains 12 residues. The V gene's germline CDR1 is SSHAT and CDR2 FNYEAQ (reference sequence). Here the CDR3 reads CASSLVTGELFF. For the CDR3, the DNA is TGTGCCAGCAGCCTGGTCACCGGGGAGCTGTTTTTT.

There are a few counts of this clone. The V and J genes are TRBV24-1 and TRBJ2-7, with 9 bases that match TRBD1. CDR3 size: 17 residues. Germline CDR1 reads KGHDR; CDR2 reads SFDVKD. Germline trimming cut 4 bases from V and 2 bases from J; bases unmatched to any gene: 11. CDR3 DNA sequence: TGTGCCACCAGTGAGTACTCCGGGACAGGGTCAACCTACGAGCAGTACTTC. Protein product: CATSEYSGTGSTYEQYF.

This chain uses TRBV29-1 with TRBJ1-3; no firm D call. Germline values: CDR1 SQVTM, CDR2 ANQGSEA. The CDR3 length is 12 residues. Trimming left V 4 bases short and J 0 bases short, with 4 bases between. In DNA, the CDR3 is TGCAGCGTTGTAAACTCTGGAAACACCATATATTTT. It codes for CSVVNSGNTIYF.

The J gene is TRBJ2-7, the V gene TRBV7-8, with 9 positions matching TRBD2. J gave up 2 bases and V 1 base, and 3 bases lay outside the gene matches. CDR1 and CDR2 (germline): SGHVS, FQNEAQ. The CDR3 loop spans 15 amino acids. The chain's CDR3 is CASSLGGGAPYEQYF. The CDR3 coding sequence is TGTGCCAGCAGCTTAGGCGGGGGGGCCCCCTACGAGCAGTACTTC.

The V and J genes are TRBV2 and TRBJ2-1, with a possible D match to TRBD2 (6 bases). Trimming removed 2 bases from V and 2 bases from J, with 10 bases in between. The CDR3 is made up of 15 amino acids. Germline V lookup: CDR1 SNHLY, CDR2 FYNNEI. CDR3 DNA: TGTGCCAGCAGTGAACTTAGCGGAACCTACAATGAGCAGTTCTTC. Amino acids: CASSELSGTYNEQFF.